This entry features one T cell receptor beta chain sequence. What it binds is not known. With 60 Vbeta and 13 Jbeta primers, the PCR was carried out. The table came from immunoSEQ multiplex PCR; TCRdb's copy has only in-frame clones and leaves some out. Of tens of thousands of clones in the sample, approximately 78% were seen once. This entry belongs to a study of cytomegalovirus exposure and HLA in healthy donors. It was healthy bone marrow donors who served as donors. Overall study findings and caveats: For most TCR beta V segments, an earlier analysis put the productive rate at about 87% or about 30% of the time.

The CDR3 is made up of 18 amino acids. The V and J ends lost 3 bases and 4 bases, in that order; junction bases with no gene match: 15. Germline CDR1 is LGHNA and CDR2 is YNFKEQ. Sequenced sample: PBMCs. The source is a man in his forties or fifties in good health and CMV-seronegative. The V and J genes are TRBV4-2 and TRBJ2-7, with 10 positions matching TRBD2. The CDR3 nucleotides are TGTGCCAGCAGCCACGTGACTAGCGGGCGGGAGCATTTTTACGAGCAGTACTTC. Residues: CASSHVTSGREHFYEQYF.